Presented here are 17 T cell receptor beta chains from one specimen sequenced in a study of identical twins. TCRdb analysed the 5' RACE reads with MiXCR anew, one entry per CDR3 protein. The repertoire holds hundreds of thousands of distinct CDR3 sequences, about 18% seen once, with about 12% in the top ten. This same sample was also part of a study on T cells expressing NK-cell markers.

The sequenced sample was PBMCs. These receptor sequences come from a woman younger than 30 in good health.

V and J are TRBV12-3 or TRBV12-4 and TRBJ2-7, with 7 bases that match TRBD2. The V gene end was trimmed by 3 bases and the J gene end by 3 bases; junction bases not matched to a gene: 5. CDR3 length: 14 amino acids. CDR3 sequence: CASSLASGYYEQYF. The CDR3 DNA is TGTGCCAGCAGTTTGGCTAGCGGATACTACGAGCAGTACTTC.

V gene TRBV28 combines with J gene TRBJ2-1; TRBD2 aligns across 8 bases. CDR1 is MDHEN, CDR2 SYDVKM, per germline. The CDR3 is 17 residues long. V was pared by 3 bases and J by 5 bases, with 12 bases of the junction left unmatched. CDR3 sequence reads: CASSLSLGLEGDNEQFF. CDR3 DNA: TGTGCCAGCAGTTTGTCCTTGGGACTAGAGGGGGACAATGAGCAGTTCTTC.

The chain carries TRBV6-2 or TRBV6-3 and TRBJ2-1, with 10 bases aligning to TRBD2. CDR1 and CDR2 (germline): MNHEY, SVGEGT. The CDR3 is 15 amino acids. Trimming removed 2 bases from V and 7 bases from J; junction bases left unmatched: 5. The CDR3 here is CASSYGSSGRNEQFF. Written as DNA, the CDR3 is TGTGCCAGCAGTTACGGGTCTAGCGGGAGAAATGAGCAGTTCTTC.

The V call is TRBV21-1, the J call TRBJ2-7; the table's TRBD2 call for D was not verified on the DNA. TRBV21-1 represents a pseudogene. The CDR3 has 18 amino acids. DNA for the CDR3: TGTGCCAGCAGCAAACATGTAAGGTTAGCGGTATTCTCCTACGAGCAGTACTTC. This encodes CASSKHVRLAVFSYEQYF.

This clonotype was observed a few times. For the CDR3, the DNA is TGCGCCAGCAGTTTTGAGGCGAACACTGAAGCTTTCTTT. The encoded protein is CASSFEANTEAFF. The chain recombines TRBV5-1 with TRBJ1-1; D gene uncertain. Deletions cut 5 bases from V and 1 base from J, with 9 bases between. CDR1 and CDR2 from the germline V gene are SGHRS and YFSETQ. CDR3 length: 13 amino acids.

This clonotype appeared a few times. The chain couples TRBV20-1 to TRBJ2-5, with unresolved D. In germline, CDR1 is DFQATT, CDR2 SNEGSKA (reference sequence). V dropped 2 bases and J dropped 4 bases, with 8 bases sitting between them. This CDR3 region has 12 residues. CDR3 DNA: TGCAGTGCTAGAAATTTAGGAGAGACCCAGTACTTC. It is translated as CSARNLGETQYF.

The chain joins TRBV9 to TRBJ2-1, with D unresolved. The CDR3 covers 14 residues. V gave up 4 bases and J gave up 4 bases, with 12 bases separating them. CDR1 SGDLS and CDR2 YYNGEE come from the germline V gene. CDR3 sequence: CASSPRPGYNEQFF. Here the CDR3 DNA reads TGTGCCAGCAGCCCCCGTCCGGGTTACAATGAGCAGTTCTTC.

This clonotype was picked up many times. The chain links TRBV3-1 to TRBJ2-7; TRBD1 aligns across 10 bases. The V gene's germline CDR1 is LGHDT and CDR2 YNNKEL (reference sequence). The CDR3 spans 17 residues. V lost 4 bases and J lost 0; bases outside the gene matches: 9. The CDR3 bases are TGTGCCAGCAGCCCCCGACAGGGGGCGCGGGGCTCCTACGAGCAGTACTTC. It specifies CASSPRQGARGSYEQYF.

This clonotype showed up just a few times. The chain is built from TRBV20-1 and TRBJ2-1; 10 nucleotides agree with TRBD2. The CDR3 contains 16 residues. Germline assignment: CDR1 DFQATT and CDR2 SNEGSKA (reference sequence). The trim removed 6 bases at V and 2 bases at J, leaving 10 bases unmatched. As DNA, the CDR3 is TGCAGTGCGGAGGGAGGGACTAGCGTAGCCTACAATGAGCAGTTCTTC. Its protein product is CSAEGGTSVAYNEQFF.

The chain is built from TRBV7-9 and TRBJ2-1, with D tentatively TRBD1 or TRBD2 (5 bases each). V dropped 6 bases and J dropped 5 bases, with 17 bases sitting between them. This CDR3 spans 15 amino acids. Germline V gives CDR1 SEHNR, CDR2 FQNEAQ (reference sequence). The CDR3 is CASRLGSGTDNEQFF. The CDR3 nucleotides are TGTGCCAGCAGGTTGGGGTCCGGGACCGACAATGAGCAGTTCTTC.

This clonotype appeared many times. The chain uses TRBV29-1 and TRBJ2-7; TRBD1 matches at 7 bases. CDR3 length: 14 amino acids. CDR1 SQVTM and CDR2 ANQGSEA come from the germline V gene. V was clipped by 5 bases and J by 0 bases; unmatched bases: 7. CDR3 DNA sequence: TGCAGCGTTTCAGACAGGGTTAGCTCCTACGAGCAGTACTTC. Encoded protein: CSVSDRVSSYEQYF.

The V gene is TRBV7-9, the J gene TRBJ1-5; D is perhaps TRBD1 (5 bases). Germline V gene lookup returns CDR1 SEHNR and CDR2 FQNEAQ (reference sequence). The CDR3 totals 15 residues. V gave up 5 bases and J gave up 4 bases, with 15 bases separating them. CDR3 nucleotides: TGTGCCAGCAGCCGAGCGACAGCCTTGAATCAGCCCCAGCATTTT. Its protein product is CASSRATALNQPQHF. The complete variable domain, with remaining parts taken from reference TRBV7-9 and TRBJ1-5, reads DTGVSQNPRHKITKRGQNVTFRCDPISEHNRLYWYRQTLGQGPEFLTYFQNEAQLEKSRLLSDRFSAERPKGSFSTLEIQRTEQGDSAMYLCASSRATALNQPQHFGDGTRLSIL.

This clonotype has just a few counts. The chain joins TRBV27 to TRBJ1-2; D ambiguous. Between the trimmed V and J ends, which lost 6 bases and 4 bases, there was a span of 12 bases. Looked up from germline, CDR1 is MNHEY and CDR2 is SMNVEV (reference sequence). The CDR3 totals 13 residues. Here the CDR3 DNA reads TGTGCCAGCAGACGGGGAGGAATCTATGGCTACACCTTC. This gives the protein CASRRGGIYGYTF.

This clonotype has ten or more counts. The chain is built from TRBV20-1 and TRBJ2-7; D is uncertain. Germline V gene sequence: CDR1 DFQATT, CDR2 SNEGSKA (reference sequence). The CDR3 loop spans 15 amino acids. Trimming removed 1 base at V and 3 bases at J, with 16 bases between. Here the CDR3 reads CSARVGRSWDYEQYF. DNA of the CDR3: TGCAGTGCTAGAGTTGGGCGCTCTTGGGACTACGAGCAGTACTTC.

This clonotype occurred a few times. This chain uses TRBV15 with TRBJ2-3; D possibly corresponds to TRBD2 (5 bases). Per the germline V gene, CDR1 is LNHNV and CDR2 is YYDKDF (reference sequence). The V and J ends lost 5 bases and 6 bases respectively, with 9 bases between them. This CDR3 is 12 amino acids long. CDR3 sequence (DNA): TGTGCCACCAGCGCGGGTAGGGATACGCAGTATTTT. It codes for CATSAGRDTQYF.

This clonotype was detected only a few times. This rearrangement joins TRBV7-9 to TRBJ2-6; D not certain. The CDR3 loop spans 16 amino acids. The V end lost 3 bases, the J end lost 2 bases, and 11 bases lay between the germline ends. In germline, CDR1 is SEHNR, CDR2 FQNEAQ (reference sequence). In DNA, the CDR3 is TGTGCCAGCAGCTTCCCAGTTGGGGCTGGGGCCAACGTCCTGACTTTC. This sequence encodes CASSFPVGAGANVLTF.

This clonotype was found a few times. The chain employs TRBV12-3 or TRBV12-4 and TRBJ1-2; D unresolved. The CDR3 is 13 amino acids. Between the trimmed V and J ends, which lost 6 bases and 4 bases, there was a span of 12 bases. CDR3 in DNA: TGTGCCAGCAGCCCAGACCCCCCCTATGGCTACACCTTC. This encodes CASSPDPPYGYTF.